This T cell receptor beta chain was sequenced in a study of identical twins. General study points: Sequences that were beta out-of-frame showed weaker excess twin sharing. Insertions were fewer in abundant cord blood beta clonotypes, whereas memory repertoires showed none of this pattern. There was an excess of low generation probability in the out-of-frame alpha sequences that twins shared.

The V gene's germline CDR1 is SGHKS and CDR2 YYEKEE (reference sequence). The length of the CDR3 is 14 residues. Trimming removed 2 bases at V and 3 bases at J, with 8 bases between. Addition of a universal primer site occurred through template switching, and cDNA carried unique molecular identifiers. In TCRdb, the 5' RACE reads were re-called with MiXCR into one record per CDR3 protein. The sample lists a few hundred thousand distinct CDR3 sequences, about 13% seen once, with 3.5% to 5% in the top ten. In its sample, this clonotype was seen many times. Its antigen is unidentified. The sample also formed part of further work on yellow fever vaccine responses in identical twins.

The sample consisted of memory (CD45RO+) T cells sorted from blood. The V gene is TRBV5-5, the J gene TRBJ2-2; no clear D gene. This receptor was taken from a woman between 18 and 29 years old in good health. The chain's CDR3 is CASSLYRDTGELFF. The CDR3 DNA is TGTGCCAGCAGCTTATATAGGGACACCGGGGAGCTGTTTTTT. The variable domain in full, completed from reference TRBV5-5 and TRBJ2-2, reads DAGVTQSPTHLIKTRGQQVTLRCSPISGHKSVSWYQQVLGQGPQFIFQYYEKEERGRGNFPDRFSARQFPNYSSELNVNALLLGDSALYLCASSLYRDTGELFFGEGSRLTVL.